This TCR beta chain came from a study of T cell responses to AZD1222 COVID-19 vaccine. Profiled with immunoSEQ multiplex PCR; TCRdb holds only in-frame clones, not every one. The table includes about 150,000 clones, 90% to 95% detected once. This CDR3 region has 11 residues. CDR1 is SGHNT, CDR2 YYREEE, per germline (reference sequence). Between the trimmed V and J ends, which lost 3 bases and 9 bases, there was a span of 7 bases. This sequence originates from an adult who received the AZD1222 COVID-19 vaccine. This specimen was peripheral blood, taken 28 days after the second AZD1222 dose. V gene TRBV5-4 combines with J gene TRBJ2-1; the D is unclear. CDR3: CASSWAGEQFF. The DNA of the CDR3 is TGTGCCAGCAGCTGGGCTGGTGAGCAGTTCTTC.